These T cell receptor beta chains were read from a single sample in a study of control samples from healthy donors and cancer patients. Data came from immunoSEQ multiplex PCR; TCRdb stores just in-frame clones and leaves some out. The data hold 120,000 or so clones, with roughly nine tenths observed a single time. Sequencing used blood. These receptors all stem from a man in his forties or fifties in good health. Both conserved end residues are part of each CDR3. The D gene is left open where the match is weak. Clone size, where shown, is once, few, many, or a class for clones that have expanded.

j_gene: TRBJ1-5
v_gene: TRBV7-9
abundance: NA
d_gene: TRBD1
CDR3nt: TGTGCCAGCAGCTTAGGCGGGACAGATCAGCCCCAGCATTTT
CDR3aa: CASSLGGTDQPQHF

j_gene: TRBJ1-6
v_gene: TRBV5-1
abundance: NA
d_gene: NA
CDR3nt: TGCGCCAGCAGCCTGAGGGTTGCAGAACCGGGTTCACCCCTCCACTTT
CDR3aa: CASSLRVAEPGSPLHF

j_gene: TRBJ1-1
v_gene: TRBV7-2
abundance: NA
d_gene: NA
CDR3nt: TGTGCCAGCAGCCCGGGAGCCCGGAGGAACACTGAAGCTTTCTTT
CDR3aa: CASSPGARRNTEAFF

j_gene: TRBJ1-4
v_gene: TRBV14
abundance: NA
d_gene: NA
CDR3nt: TGTGCCAGCAGCCGTGACAGGCGGGTTAATGAAAAACTGTTTTTT
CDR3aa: CASSRDRRVNEKLFF

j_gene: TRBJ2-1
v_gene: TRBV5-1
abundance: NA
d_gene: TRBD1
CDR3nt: TGCGCCAGCAGCCCGCGCCGGGACAGCCTTTTCTCCTACAATGAGCAGTTCTTC
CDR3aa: CASSPRRDSLFSYNEQFF

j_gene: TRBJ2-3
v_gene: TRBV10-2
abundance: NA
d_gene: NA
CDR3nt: TGCGCCAGCAGTAGAGACTATTACACAGATACGCAGTATTTT
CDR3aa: CASSRDYYTDTQYF

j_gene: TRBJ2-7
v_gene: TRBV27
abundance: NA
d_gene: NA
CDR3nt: TGTGCCAGCAGTTGGGACGGCTACGAGCAGTACTTC
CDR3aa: CASSWDGYEQYF

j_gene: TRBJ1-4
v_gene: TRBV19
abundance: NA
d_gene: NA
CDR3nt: TGTGCCAGTAGTCACCGCCCCGGGACTGGTGATGAAAAACTGTTTTTT
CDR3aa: CASSHRPGTGDEKLFF

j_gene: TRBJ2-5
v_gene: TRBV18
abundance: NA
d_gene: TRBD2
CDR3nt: TGTGCCAGCTCACCAAAGACTAGCGGGGGGGGCCAAGAGACCCAGTACTTC
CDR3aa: CASSPKTSGGGQETQYF

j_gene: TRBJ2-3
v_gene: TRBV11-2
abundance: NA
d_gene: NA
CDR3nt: TGTGCCAGCAGCTTAGCCCCCGGGGAGGCTAGCACAGATACGCAGTATTTT
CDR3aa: CASSLAPGEASTDTQYF

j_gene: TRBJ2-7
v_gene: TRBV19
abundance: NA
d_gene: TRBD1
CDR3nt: TGTGCCAGTAGTCGGGACAGCCCCTACGAGCAGTACTTC
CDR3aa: CASSRDSPYEQYF

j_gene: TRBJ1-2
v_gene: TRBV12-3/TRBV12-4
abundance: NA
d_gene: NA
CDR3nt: TGTGCCAGCAGTTACCGGGCCAAGGGCTACACCTTC
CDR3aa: CASSYRAKGYTF

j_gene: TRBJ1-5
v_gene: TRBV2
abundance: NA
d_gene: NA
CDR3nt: TGTGCCAGCAGTCTCCGCTTTTACGGTCAGCCCCAGCATTTT
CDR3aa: CASSLRFYGQPQHF

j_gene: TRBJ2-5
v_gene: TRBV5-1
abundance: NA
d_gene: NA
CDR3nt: TGCGCCAGCAGCTACGGGCCCTCGGCAGAGACCCAGTACTTC
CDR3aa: CASSYGPSAETQYF

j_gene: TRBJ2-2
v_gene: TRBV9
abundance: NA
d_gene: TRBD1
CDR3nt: TGTGCCAGCAGCGCCGTACAGGGGGACGCCGGGGAGCTGTTTTTT
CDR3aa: CASSAVQGDAGELFF

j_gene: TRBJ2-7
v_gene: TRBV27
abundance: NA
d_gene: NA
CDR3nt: TGTGCCAGCAGTTTTGGGGGCCCAGGGCACTACGAGCAGTACTTC
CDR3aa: CASSFGGPGHYEQYF

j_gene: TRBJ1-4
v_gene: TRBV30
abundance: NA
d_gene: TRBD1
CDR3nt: TGTGCCTGGAGTGGACAACAGGGGGCGGGTGAAAAACTGTTTTTT
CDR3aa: CAWSGQQGAGEKLFF

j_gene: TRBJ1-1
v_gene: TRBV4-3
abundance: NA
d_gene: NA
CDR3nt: TGCGCCAGCAGCCAACTGCCGGGACCAAAGGAGAATGAAGCTTTCTTT
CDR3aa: CASSQLPGPKENEAFF

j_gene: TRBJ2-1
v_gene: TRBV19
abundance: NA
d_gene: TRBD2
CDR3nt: TGTGCCAGTGAATGGTCGGGGGGTTACAATGAGCAGTTCTTC
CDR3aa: CASEWSGGYNEQFF

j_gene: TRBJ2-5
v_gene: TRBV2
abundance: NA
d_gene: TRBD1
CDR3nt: TGTGCCAGCAGTTCCGGGACAGGGAGGAAGACCCAGTACTTC
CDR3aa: CASSSGTGRKTQYF

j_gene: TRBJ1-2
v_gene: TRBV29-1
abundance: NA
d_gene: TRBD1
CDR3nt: TGCAGCGTTGAAGACGACAGGGGCTTTGGGTTTAACTATGGCTACACCTTC
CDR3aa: CSVEDDRGFGFNYGYTF

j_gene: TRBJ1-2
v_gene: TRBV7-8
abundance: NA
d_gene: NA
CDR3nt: TGTGCCAGCAGCTTAAGGGGGGAAGCTAACTATGGCTACACCTTC
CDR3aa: CASSLRGEANYGYTF

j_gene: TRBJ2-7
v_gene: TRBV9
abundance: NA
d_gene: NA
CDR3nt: TGTGCCAGCAGCAACGGAGTTAACTACGAGCAGTACTTC
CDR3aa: CASSNGVNYEQYF

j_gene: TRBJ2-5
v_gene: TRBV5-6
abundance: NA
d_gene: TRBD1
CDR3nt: TGTGCCAGCAGCTTGGTGACAGGGGAAGAGACCCAGTACTTC
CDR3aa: CASSLVTGEETQYF

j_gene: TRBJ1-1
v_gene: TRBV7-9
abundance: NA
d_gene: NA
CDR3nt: TGTGCCAGCAGCTCCTACGACACTGAAGCTTTCTTT
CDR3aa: CASSSYDTEAFF

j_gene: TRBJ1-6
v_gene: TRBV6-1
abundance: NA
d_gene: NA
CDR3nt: TGTGCCAGCAGTGAGGAGGGCAGGGTAGCTTCACCCCTCCACTTT
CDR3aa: CASSEEGRVASPLHF

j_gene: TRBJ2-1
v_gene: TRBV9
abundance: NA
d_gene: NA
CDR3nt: TGTGCCAGCAGCGCCGGGGACGGTCTGGGGAATGAGCAGTTCTTC
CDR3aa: CASSAGDGLGNEQFF

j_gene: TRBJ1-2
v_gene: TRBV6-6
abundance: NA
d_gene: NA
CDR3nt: TGTGCCAGCAGTTACAAATCAACAGGGTATGGCTACACCTTC
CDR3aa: CASSYKSTGYGYTF

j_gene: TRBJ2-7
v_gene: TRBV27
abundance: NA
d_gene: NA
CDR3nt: TGTGCCAGCACCTCGGGGGCAGGGATCCGTAGCGAGCAGTACTTC
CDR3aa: CASTSGAGIRSEQYF

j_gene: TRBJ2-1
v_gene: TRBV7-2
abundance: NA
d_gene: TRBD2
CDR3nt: TGTGCCAGCAGCGTTAGCGGGGGGAGCTCCTACAATGAGCAGTTCTTC
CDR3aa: CASSVSGGSSYNEQFF

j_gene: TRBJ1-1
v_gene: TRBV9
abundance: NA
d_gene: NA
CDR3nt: TGTGCCAGCAGCGTAGGCTGGCAGGCCACCATGAACACTGAAGCTTTCTTT
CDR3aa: CASSVGWQATMNTEAFF

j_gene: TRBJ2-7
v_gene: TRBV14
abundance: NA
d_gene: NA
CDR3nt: TGTGCCAGCAGCCTTTCGGACTACGAGCAGTACTTC
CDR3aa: CASSLSDYEQYF

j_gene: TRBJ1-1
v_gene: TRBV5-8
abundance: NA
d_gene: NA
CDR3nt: TGTGCCAGCAGCTCAGACACTGACACTGAAGCTTTCTTT
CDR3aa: CASSSDTDTEAFF

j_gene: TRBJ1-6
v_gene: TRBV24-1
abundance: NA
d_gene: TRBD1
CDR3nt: TGTGCCACCAGTGACGGACAGGGGAATAATTCACCCCTCCACTTT
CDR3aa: CATSDGQGNNSPLHF

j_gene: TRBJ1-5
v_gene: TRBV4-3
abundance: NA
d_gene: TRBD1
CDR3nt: TGCGCCAGCAGCCAAGATGTATGGGACAGGGGTTTTAATCAGCCCCAGCATTTT
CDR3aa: CASSQDVWDRGFNQPQHF

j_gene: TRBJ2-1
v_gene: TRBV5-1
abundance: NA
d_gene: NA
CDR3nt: TGCGCCAGCAGCTTGGAGTCTGGGACAGAGCAGTTCTTC
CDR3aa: CASSLESGTEQFF

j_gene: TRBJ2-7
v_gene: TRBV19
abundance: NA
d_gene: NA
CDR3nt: TGTGCCAGTAGTATGGGTAGCGGAGGGTCCTACGAGCAGTACTTC
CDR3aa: CASSMGSGGSYEQYF

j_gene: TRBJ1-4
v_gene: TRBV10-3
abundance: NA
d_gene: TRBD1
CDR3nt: TGTGCCATCAGTGAACAGGGGGCGGGTGAAAAACTGTTTTTT
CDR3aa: CAISEQGAGEKLFF

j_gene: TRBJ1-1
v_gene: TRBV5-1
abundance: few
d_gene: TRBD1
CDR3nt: TGCGCCAGCAGCTTGTGGGGACAGGGTGAAGACACTGAAGCTTTCTTT
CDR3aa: CASSLWGQGEDTEAFF

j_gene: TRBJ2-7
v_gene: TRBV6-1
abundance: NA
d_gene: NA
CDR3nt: TGTGCCAGCAGTGAAATTGAAGCCGGCGAGCAGTACTTC
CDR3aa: CASSEIEAGEQYF

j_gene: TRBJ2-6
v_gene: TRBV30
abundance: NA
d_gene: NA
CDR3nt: TGTGCCTGGAGTGTAACGAGGGCCGGGGCCAACGTCCTGACTTTC
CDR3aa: CAWSVTRAGANVLTF

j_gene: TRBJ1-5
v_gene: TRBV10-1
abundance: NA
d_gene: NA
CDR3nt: TGCGCCAGCAGTGACCTCAGGGATGGCAATCAGCCCCAGCATTTT
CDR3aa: CASSDLRDGNQPQHF

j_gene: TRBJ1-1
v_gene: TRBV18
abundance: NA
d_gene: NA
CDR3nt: TGTGCCAGCTCACCACTCGCGGGACCGGGCACTGAAGCTTTCTTT
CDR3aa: CASSPLAGPGTEAFF

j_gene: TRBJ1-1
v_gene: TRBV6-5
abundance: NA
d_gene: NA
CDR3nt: TGTGCCAGCAGATACACACCGAACACTGAAGCTTTCTTT
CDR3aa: CASRYTPNTEAFF

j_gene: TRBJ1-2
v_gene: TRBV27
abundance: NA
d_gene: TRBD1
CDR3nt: TGTGCCAGCAGTGGGGGGACAGGGGGTAACTATGGCTACACCTTC
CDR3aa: CASSGGTGGNYGYTF